This entry concerns a single T cell receptor (beta chain). Its antigen is undetermined. Naive CD4+ cells had CD25+ Tregs removed. There are 15 residues in the CDR3. The germline gives CDR1 SGHRS, CDR2 YFSETQ. The junction had 1 base not matched to a gene; V was cut back by 0 bases and J by 4 bases. TCRdb re-derived calls from the 5' RACE reads in MiXCR, one entry per CDR3 protein. The table lists around 50,000 distinct CDR3 sequences, roughly a sixth of them singletons. Overall study findings and caveats: Larger-cohort validation covered only one TCR beta V-J rearrangement. In terms of TCR gene usage, tumor memory CD4+ T cells clustered together with blood and lymph node memory CD4+ cells, as well as with lymph node naive CD4+ cells. Tumor-infiltrating Treg TCR alpha and beta sequences overlapped most with tumor naive CD4+ T cells, then blood naive.

This chain joins TRBV5-1 and TRBJ2-5; 12 bases line up with TRBD2. The sample consisted of naive CD4+ T cells sorted from blood. Subset in this sample: naive CD4+ T cells, CD4+CD45RA+CD25-. The receptor was derived from a female donor with breast cancer. This chain's CDR3 is CASSLALAGGETQYF. In DNA form, the CDR3 reads TGCGCCAGCAGCTTGGCACTAGCGGGAGGAGAGACCCAGTACTTC.